This TCR beta chain stems from a study of cytomegalovirus exposure and HLA in healthy donors. Broader study findings: Segments of the TCR beta V type were, in most cases, productive about 87% or about 30% of the time in an earlier analysis. Later on, an analysis found that several of the most significant clusters appeared to be linked to common viral pathogens, which included parvovirus B19.

V gave up 3 bases and J gave up 7 bases; unmatched junction bases: 13. The CDR3 length is 17 residues. The germline gives CDR1 LGHNA, CDR2 YNFKEQ. Amplification used 60 Vbeta primers and 13 Jbeta primers. The data were produced by immunoSEQ multiplex PCR, yet TCRdb's version contains in-frame clones alone and is incomplete. The sample has around 110,000 clones; less than 80% are singletons. This clone was observed a single time. Its specificity is unknown. This sequence joins TRBV4-2 and TRBJ2-5; TRBD2 matches at 11 bases. The TCR was taken from a middle-aged woman in good health and CMV-seropositive. Source material: PBMCs. CDR3: CASSQELQTSGARTQYF. Written as DNA, the CDR3 is TGTGCCAGCAGCCAGGAACTTCAGACTAGCGGGGCAAGGACCCAGTACTTC.